The clone carrying this T cell receptor beta chain was observed at least ten times. Its antigen is currently unknown. The study amplified TCR beta CDR3 regions using RNA transcripts. After a first-round RT-PCR with HTBI primers, a second-round multiplex PCR was run. TCRdb re-analysed the multiplex PCR reads in MiXCR, keeping a single row per CDR3 protein. The sample holds approximately 480,000 distinct CDR3 sequences; about an eighth are singletons and the top ten take about a tenth. Diagnosis was based on clinical symptoms, serum thyroxine, TRAb, thyroid ultrasound and orbital computed tomography. PBMCs were isolated by Ficoll-Paque density gradient centrifugation, using roughly 10 ml of fresh peripheral blood as the starting material. Trimming pared 3 bases from V and 4 bases from J, leaving 12 bases between. CDR1 and CDR2 from the germline V gene are DFQATT and SNEGSKA (reference sequence). The CDR3 is made up of 13 amino acids.

The sample is drawn from a study of Graves' ophthalmopathy and Graves' hyperthyroidism. Study-wide points: Sensitivity reached more than 85% and specificity 81.08% for a 13-signature model separating ophthalmopathy from stable hyperthyroidism. The majority of expanded thyroid clonotypes above 0.001 frequency also occurred in blood.

The receptor comes from a woman under 40 with Graves' ophthalmopathy. This chain joins TRBV20-1 and TRBJ1-1; D possibly corresponds to TRBD1 (6 bases). Source material: blood. The CDR3 sequence: CSARGRDITEAFF. CDR3 bases: TGCAGTGCTAGGGGCCGGGACATCACTGAAGCTTTCTTT.